This TCR beta chain was identified during a study of identical twins. One entry per CDR3 protein, called by TCRdb with MiXCR from the 5' RACE reads. The sample consists of roughly 690,000 distinct CDR3 sequences, over 20% of them appearing once. CDR3 size: 13 residues. The germline CDR1 and CDR2 sequences are SGHTA and FQGNSA. Unmatched junction bases numbered 2, after V lost 4 bases and J lost 10 bases. This sample was shared with a second study, whose subject was T cells expressing NK-cell markers. That study reports: Sorted CD3+CD56+NKG2C+, CD3+CD56+NKG2C- and CD3+CD56-NKG2C+ T-cell subsets were beta-chain profiled.

The chain recombines TRBV7-2 with TRBJ2-1, with 12 nucleotides matching TRBD2. The sample comprised PBMCs. The clonotype comes from a woman aged 18-30 years in good health. The CDR3: CASSSSGGGEQFF. CDR3 nucleotides: TGTGCCAGCAGCTCTAGCGGGGGGGGAGAGCAGTTCTTC.